Following are 16 T cell receptor beta chains from one sample sequenced in a study of Ad26.COV2.S vaccination and SARS-CoV-2 variants. Clones were read by immunoSEQ multiplex PCR, and TCRdb kept only the in-frame ones, dropping some. The sample lists about 350,000 clones; roughly 94% were seen once. Source: peripheral blood, taken after recovery from COVID-19. The receptors here all came from a human donor who had recovered from COVID-19.

The chain combines TRBV29-1 with TRBJ2-1; D unclear. Germline CDR1 and CDR2: SQVTM and ANQGSEA. V lost 3 bases and J 8 bases, leaving 8 bases between the germline ends. This CDR3 has 11 residues. The CDR3 is CSVEVGDEQFF. CDR3 coding DNA: TGCAGCGTTGAGGTTGGGGATGAGCAGTTCTTC.

The CDR3 bases are TGTGCCAGCAGCCCCGGTAGTAGAACAGGGTGGTTCTACGAGCAGTACTTC. This translates into CASSPGSRTGWFYEQYF. The V call is TRBV14, the J call TRBJ2-7; the D gene is possibly TRBD1 (6 bases). V lost 4 bases to trimming and J lost 3 bases, with 22 bases between them. Germline loops: CDR1 SGHDN, CDR2 FVKESK. The CDR3 consists of 17 residues.

The V and J genes are TRBV2 and TRBJ2-1; possibly TRBD1 or TRBD2 for D (5 bases each). From germline, CDR1 is SNHLY and CDR2 FYNNEI. V lost 3 bases to trimming and J lost 5 bases, with 17 bases between them. CDR3 length equals 16 residues. The CDR3 here is CASSDRQGRINNEQFF. The CDR3 region has the DNA TGTGCCAGCAGTGACCGGCAGGGACGGATCAACAATGAGCAGTTCTTC. Using reference TRBV2 and TRBJ2-1 for the parts outside the CDR3, the full variable domain is EPEVTQTPSHQVTQMGQEVILRCVPISNHLYFYWYRQILGQKVEFLVSFYNNEISEKSEIFDDQFSVERPDGSNFTLKIRSTKLEDSAMYFCASSDRQGRINNEQFFGPGTRLTVL.

The chain joins TRBV7-2 to TRBJ2-5; TRBD1 aligns across 7 bases. Germline V gene data show CDR1 as SGHTA and CDR2 as FQGNSA. V lost 5 bases and J lost 0; bases outside the gene matches: 9. The CDR3 length is 16 residues. CDR3 DNA: TGTGCCAGCAGCCCCCGACAGGGATCCTACCAAGAGACCCAGTACTTC. Translating gives CASSPRQGSYQETQYF. The whole variable domain, remainder taken from reference TRBV7-2 and TRBJ2-5, is GAGVSQSPSNKVTEKGKDVELRCDPISGHTALYWYRQSLGQGLEFLIYFQGNSAPDKSGLPSDRFSAERTGGSVSTLTIQRTQQEDSAVYLCASSPRQGSYQETQYFGPGTRLLVL.

This chain joins TRBV2 and TRBJ2-1; TRBD2 matches at 7 bases. CDR3 length: 15 amino acids. Germline values: CDR1 SNHLY, CDR2 FYNNEI. The J segment lost 5 bases and the V segment lost 6 bases, leaving 10 bases of the junction unmatched. The CDR3 loop is CASSAPGRGDNEQFF. CDR3 nucleotide sequence: TGTGCCAGCAGCGCACCGGGACGGGGGGACAATGAGCAGTTCTTC.

The chain is built from TRBV13 and TRBJ2-7; 9 bases line up with TRBD1. V lost 6 bases, J lost 0 bases, and 9 bases stayed unmatched. Germline CDR1 PRHDT, CDR2 FYEKMQ (reference sequence). The CDR3 is 16 residues long. This chain's CDR3 is CASRLGGTGHSYEQYF. Here the CDR3 DNA reads TGTGCCAGCAGACTAGGGGGGACAGGGCACTCCTACGAGCAGTACTTC.

Here the CDR3 reads CASSLDGLAGETQYF. The CDR3 DNA reads TGTGCCAGCAGCTTAGATGGACTAGCGGGCGAGACCCAGTACTTC. The rearrangement joins TRBV11-2 to TRBJ2-5, with 11 bases that match TRBD2. J lost 5 bases, V lost 0 bases, and 2 bases had no gene match. Per germline, CDR1 SGHAT and CDR2 FQNNGV. This CDR3 is built from 15 residues.

The chain is built from TRBV29-1 and TRBJ2-1; 12 nucleotides align to TRBD1. The germline V gene encodes CDR1 SQVTM and CDR2 ANQGSEA. CDR3 length: 12 amino acids. Trimming at V came to 7 bases and at J to 9 bases, leaving 4 bases not matched to a gene. The CDR3 DNA is TGCAGCGCGGGACAGGGGGCCGGTGAGCAGTTCTTC. It codes for CSAGQGAGEQFF.

The rearrangement joins TRBV24-1 to TRBJ2-1; 15 bases align to TRBD2. Germline V gene lookup returns CDR1 KGHDR and CDR2 SFDVKD. The CDR3 length is 16 residues. V lost 2 bases and J lost 7; bases outside the gene matches: 2. CDR3 sequence reads: CATSDSGLAGGNEQFF. The CDR3 DNA reads as TGTGCCACCAGTGATTCCGGACTAGCGGGGGGGAATGAGCAGTTCTTC.

This clone has a single count. The rearrangement uses TRBV27 and TRBJ1-2; 8 bases fit TRBD1. This CDR3 contains 14 residues. Losses at the gene ends were 4 bases for V and 4 bases for J; bases not matched to a gene: 5. The V gene's germline CDR1 is MNHEY and CDR2 SMNVEV (reference sequence). Here the CDR3 DNA reads TGTGCCAGCAGTTCCACAGGGGGACCCTATGGCTACACCTTC. Amino acids: CASSSTGGPYGYTF.

J is TRBJ2-7 and V is TRBV19; D might be TRBD1 (6 bases). CDR3 length: 15 amino acids. Germline CDR1 reads LNHDA; CDR2 reads SQIVND (reference sequence). V lost 1 base and J 3 bases, leaving 13 bases between the germline ends. CDR3 nucleotide sequence: TGTGCCAGTAGTATAGCGGGCAGGGGAAACTACGAGCAGTACTTC. This sequence encodes CASSIAGRGNYEQYF.

V usage is TRBV29-1 and J usage is TRBJ2-3; tentatively, D is TRBD1 (6 bases). The germline V and J ends were trimmed by 7 bases and 6 bases, with 14 bases remaining between them. The germline gives CDR1 SQVTM, CDR2 ANQGSEA. This CDR3 spans 12 amino acids. The CDR3 region has the DNA TGCAGCGCCTGTCTCACAGGGGATACGCAGTATTTT. Amino acids: CSACLTGDTQYF.

The chain couples TRBV13 to TRBJ1-2; TRBD1 matches 9 bases. The CDR3 contains 12 residues. Germline CDR1 PRHDT, CDR2 FYEKMQ (reference sequence). V shed 9 bases and J 8 bases; nucleotides not matched to a gene: 7. In DNA form, the CDR3 reads TGTGCCAGTACGGGACAGGGCCGGGGCTACACCTTC. This gives the protein CASTGQGRGYTF.

CDR3 nucleotides: TGTGCCAGCTTCTCCGACAGGGGTCGGGATGGCTACACCTTC. It translates to CASFSDRGRDGYTF. J is TRBJ1-2 and V is TRBV2, with 8 bases identical to TRBD1. The CDR3 spans 14 residues. Per the germline V gene, CDR1 is SNHLY and CDR2 is FYNNEI. V shed 8 bases, J shed 6 bases, and the junction held 11 bases outside the gene matches.

In nucleotides, the CDR3 is TGTGCCACCCGTTCGTCTGGAAACACCATATATTTT. As protein: CATRSSGNTIYF. The gene calls are TRBV6-5 and TRBJ1-3; D unresolved. The CDR3 spans 12 residues. Trimming cost V 10 bases and J 1 base, with 8 bases left between them. Germline V gives CDR1 MNHEY, CDR2 SVGAGI.

CDR3 in amino acids: CASSEASARLSGNTIYF. DNA for the CDR3: TGTGCCAGCAGTGAAGCGTCCGCGAGGCTCTCTGGAAACACCATATATTTT. The V gene is TRBV6-1, the J gene TRBJ1-3; D not certain. From germline, CDR1 is MNHNS and CDR2 SASEGT. This CDR3 spans 17 amino acids. V lost 0 bases and J 0 bases, leaving 12 bases between the germline ends.